The clone carrying this T cell receptor (beta chain) appeared once. Germline V lookup: CDR1 ENHRY, CDR2 SYGVKD. Trimming removed 6 bases from V and 1 base from J; junction bases left unmatched: 12. This CDR3 is 18 amino acids long. The data originate from a study of technical replicates of blood from a few donors. Assay used: immunoSEQ multiplex PCR; TCRdb lists only in-frame clones, some missing. The table records approximately 70,000 clones, about 94% of them present only once. The TCR sequence derives from a human donor in good health. The sequencing input was T cells isolated from PBMCs. This chain links TRBV10-3 with TRBJ1-1, with 12 bases lining up with TRBD1. The CDR3 here is CAISVPRDRGRENTEAFF. CDR3 nucleotide sequence: TGTGCCATCAGCGTACCCCGGGACAGGGGGCGTGAGAACACTGAAGCTTTCTTT.